This is a list of T cell receptor beta chains from one sample in a study of shared clonotypes between healthy human individuals. Sequenced by immunoSEQ multiplex PCR; TCRdb stores in-frame clones only, minus some. The data contain millions of clones, 95% of them singletons. Material for sequencing was naive CD4+ T cells sorted from blood. The origin of the receptors is a man in his late teens or twenties in good health. The conserved cysteine and the conserved F or W are not part of the CDR3 here.

J | V | CDR3
TRBJ2-1 | TRBV2 | ASGPTGRSEQF
TRBJ2-5 | TRBV5-1 | ASKVPSSAETQY
TRBJ2-7 | TRBV5-1 | ASSLAGVTSGLSYEQY
TRBJ2-1 | TRBV7-6 | ASSFPGGSLSEQF
TRBJ2-4 | TRBV6-6 | ASSYSTSGKENIQY
TRBJ2-4 | TRBV27 | ASIPMGEENIQY
TRBJ2-7 | TRBV7-2 | ASAVAGGPYEQY
TRBJ1-2 | TRBV2 | ASREGASGYT
TRBJ2-1 | TRBV4-1 | ASTGLAGGLVVGEQF
TRBJ2-1 | TRBV20-1 | SAMPYNEQF
TRBJ1-2 | TRBV7-9 | ASSLSSLRILDHGYT
TRBJ2-1 | TRBV5-1 | ASTPSGSSYNEQF
TRBJ2-3 | TRBV4-1 | ASSQAQQGDTQY
TRBJ2-2 | TRBV7-9 | ASSHGTGVRTGELF
TRBJ2-5 | TRBV29-1 | SVAVGDRAQKTQY